This TCR beta chain is from a study of blood T cell repertoires in COVID-19. Study-wide context: COVID-19 samples from acute and convalescent phases originated in the United States, Italy and Spain. From T cells, B-cell-depleted T cells, or PBMCs came the material, which was cDNA or gDNA.

Clones were sequenced by immunoSEQ multiplex PCR, and TCRdb holds only the in-frame ones, with some missing. The sample records 150,000 to 200,000 clones, about nine tenths being singletons. The sample comprised PBMCs or T cells enriched from blood (not recorded which). This TCR was recovered from a young woman who had recovered from COVID-19.

The CDR3, as DNA: TGTGCCTGGGCTAAGGGGACTAGCGGGAATGAGCAGTTCTTC. Amino acids: CAWAKGTSGNEQFF. This chain uses TRBV30 with TRBJ2-1; 12 bases are a match to TRBD2. The CDR3 sequence is 14 residues long. J gave up 7 bases and V 5 bases, and 6 bases lay outside the gene matches. The V gene's germline CDR1 is GTSNPN and CDR2 SVGIG (reference sequence).